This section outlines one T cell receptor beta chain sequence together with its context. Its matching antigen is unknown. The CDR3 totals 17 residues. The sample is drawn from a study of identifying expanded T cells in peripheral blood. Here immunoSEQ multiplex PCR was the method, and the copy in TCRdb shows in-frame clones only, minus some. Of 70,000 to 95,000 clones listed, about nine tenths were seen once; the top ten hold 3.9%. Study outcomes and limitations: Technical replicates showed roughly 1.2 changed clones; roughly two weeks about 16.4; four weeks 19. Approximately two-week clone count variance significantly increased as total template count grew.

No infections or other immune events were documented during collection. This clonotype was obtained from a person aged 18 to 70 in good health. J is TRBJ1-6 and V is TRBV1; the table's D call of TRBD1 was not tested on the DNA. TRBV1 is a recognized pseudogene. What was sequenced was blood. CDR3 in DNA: TGCACCAGCAGCCACCCCTCAGGAACGGCCTGTCGTTCACCCCTCCACTTT. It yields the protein CTSSHPSGTACRSPLHF.